The rows below give T cell receptor beta chains drawn from one sample of a study of T cells in Graves' hyperthyroidism and ophthalmopathy. Using its own MiXCR run on the multiplex PCR reads, TCRdb lists one record per CDR3 protein. The profile shows around 620,000 distinct CDR3 sequences, 12% to 15% of them singletons. What was sequenced was blood. The receptors come from a woman aged 18-29 years with Graves' ophthalmopathy. The CDR3 runs from the conserved cysteine through the conserved F or W. A D gene is named only where the DNA matches it firmly. Expanded clones get a size class; other rows say once, few or many, or leave the size out.

v_gene	abundance	d_gene	j_gene	CDR3aa	CDR3nt
TRBV28	NA	NA	TRBJ2-7	CASAEPYEQYF	TGTGCCAGCGCAGAACCCTACGAGCAGTACTTC
TRBV19	few	TRBD2	TRBJ2-3	CASRGRGVSDTQYF	TGTGCCAGTAGGGGTCGGGGGGTATCAGATACGCAGTATTTT
TRBV14	NA	TRBD1	TRBJ1-6	CASSHDRGYSPLHF	TGTGCCAGCAGCCACGACAGGGGTTATTCACCCCTCCACTTT
TRBV5-1	many	TRBD1	TRBJ1-1	CASSPGQGALNTEAFF	TGCGCCAGCAGCCCCGGACAGGGCGCCCTGAACACTGAAGCTTTCTTT
TRBV10-3	few	TRBD1	TRBJ2-7	CAISGTGTGSSSYEQYF	TGTGCCATCAGTGGGACCGGGACAGGCTCCAGCTCCTACGAGCAGTACTTC
TRBV7-2	many	NA	TRBJ1-1	CASSLDSQIRTEAFF	TGTGCCAGCAGCTTAGATTCCCAAATTCGGACTGAAGCTTTCTTT
TRBV19	NA	TRBD1	TRBJ1-5	CASSPRTGSGSNQPQHF	TGTGCCAGTAGTCCGCGGACAGGGTCCGGCAGCAATCAGCCCCAGCATTTT
TRBV6-1	NA	TRBD1	TRBJ1-1	CASSNPGQGAGTEAFF	TGTGCCAGCAGTAACCCGGGACAGGGCGCGGGCACTGAAGCTTTCTTT
TRBV24-1	few	NA	TRBJ2-3	CATSVGGTDTQYF	TGTGCCACCAGTGTGGGCGGCACAGATACGCAGTATTTT
TRBV29-1	many	NA	TRBJ2-1	CSVGRATGSSYNEQFF	TGCAGCGTTGGACGGGCGACAGGTAGCTCCTACAATGAGCAGTTCTTC
TRBV7-9	many	TRBD1	TRBJ2-7	CASSPGTGPTYEQYF	TGTGCCAGCAGCCCTGGGACAGGTCCAACCTACGAGCAGTACTTC
TRBV24-1	NA	TRBD1	TRBJ1-2	CATSDRGQGDAWGYTF	TGTGCCACCAGTGACCGCGGACAGGGGGACGCCTGGGGCTACACCTTC
TRBV6-4	NA	NA	TRBJ1-1	CASSDSGVAEAFF	TGTGCCAGCAGTGACTCCGGGGTGGCTGAAGCTTTCTTT
TRBV28	many	NA	TRBJ1-1	CASSLSVIMNTEAFF	TGTGCCAGCAGTTTATCTGTGATCATGAACACTGAAGCTTTCTTT
TRBV5-8	NA	TRBD1	TRBJ2-5	CASSPQGEQETQYF	TGTGCCAGCAGCCCACAGGGGGAGCAAGAGACCCAGTACTTC
TRBV7-2	many	NA	TRBJ2-7	CASSLYRGTYEQYF	TGTGCCAGCAGCTTATACCGAGGAACCTACGAGCAGTACTTC
TRBV6-1	once	NA	TRBJ2-2	CASHRANTGELFF	TGTGCCAGCCACAGGGCGAACACCGGGGAGCTGTTTTTT
TRBV11-1	NA	NA	TRBJ2-3	CASSQEQQGVDRWGTDTQYF	TGCGCCAGCAGCCAAGAACAACAGGGCGTTGACCGTTGGGGCACAGATACGCAGTATTTT
TRBV10-3	many	NA	TRBJ2-7	CAIRAVASAQGVDSYEQYF	TGTGCCATCAGAGCTGTGGCTAGCGCTCAAGGAGTTGACTCCTACGAGCAGTACTTC
TRBV6-1	few	NA	TRBJ2-4	CASSKTGPPPKNIQYF	TGTGCCAGCAGTAAAACAGGGCCCCCCCCCAAAAACATTCAGTACTTC
TRBV7-9	many	NA	TRBJ2-5	CASSLRSGVGETQYF	TGTGCCAGCAGCTTAAGGTCCGGGGTAGGGGAGACCCAGTACTTC
TRBV30	many	NA	TRBJ1-1	CAWSNPGRIRMNTEAFF	TGTGCCTGGAGTAATCCGGGACGGATAAGAATGAACACTGAAGCTTTCTTT
TRBV29-1	NA	NA	TRBJ1-2	CSVEETGGYTF	TGCAGCGTTGAAGAAACAGGCGGCTACACCTTC
TRBV7-2	many	NA	TRBJ2-7	CASSRTVGDEQYF	TGTGCCAGCAGCCGGACTGTGGGGGACGAGCAGTACTTC
TRBV2	many	TRBD1	TRBJ2-1	CASSRDRGFDEQFF	TGTGCCAGCAGCCGGGACAGGGGTTTCGATGAGCAGTTCTTC
TRBV19	NA	TRBD1	TRBJ2-7	CASSGTGASISYEQYF	TGTGCCAGTTCCGGGACAGGGGCCTCCATCTCCTACGAGCAGTACTTC
TRBV7-8	many	NA	TRBJ2-2	CASSYNQGFGELFF	TGTGCCAGCAGCTATAACCAGGGTTTCGGGGAGCTGTTTTTT
TRBV19	NA	TRBD1	TRBJ2-1	CASGGTGAYNEQFF	TGTGCCAGTGGGGGGACAGGGGCCTACAATGAGCAGTTCTTC
TRBV11-2	many	NA	TRBJ2-1	CASSFSGKGQFF	TGTGCCAGCAGCTTTTCTGGGAAGGGGCAGTTCTTC
TRBV9	NA	TRBD2	TRBJ2-3	CASSVSGRTFTDTQYF	TGTGCCAGCAGCGTTAGCGGGAGAACATTCACAGATACGCAGTATTTT
TRBV20-1	many	NA	TRBJ2-2	CSAGGPGGANTGELFF	TGCAGTGCCGGAGGGCCTGGGGGCGCGAACACCGGGGAGCTGTTTTTT
TRBV2	many	TRBD1	TRBJ2-2	CASSRTGASSGELFF	TGTGCCAGCAGTCGGACAGGTGCCTCGTCCGGGGAGCTGTTTTTT
TRBV3-1	few	NA	TRBJ2-1	CASSQELGRLNEQFF	TGTGCCAGCAGCCAAGAGCTCGGGAGATTAAATGAGCAGTTCTTC
TRBV30	many	NA	TRBJ2-1	CAGTRAIYNEQFF	TGTGCCGGGACCAGGGCTATCTACAATGAGCAGTTCTTC
TRBV20-1	NA	TRBD2	TRBJ2-1	CSASQIPGLAFVNQFF	TGCAGTGCTAGTCAAATTCCGGGACTAGCCTTTGTGAACCAGTTCTTC
TRBV6-2/TRBV6-3	NA	TRBD2	TRBJ2-3	CASSIAGTSTDTQYF	TGTGCCAGCAGTATAGCGGGAACCTCCACAGATACACAGTATTTT
TRBV18	few	TRBD2	TRBJ2-2	CASSARAGGSTGELFF	TGTGCCAGCTCAGCTCGAGCGGGAGGATCCACCGGGGAGCTGTTTTTT
TRBV20-1	many	NA	TRBJ2-1	CSARDPLGSSYNEQFF	TGCAGTGCTAGAGATCCGCTAGGGAGCTCCTACAATGAGCAGTTCTTC
TRBV20-1	many	TRBD2	TRBJ2-3	CSASSPAGEGTDTQYF	TGCAGTGCTAGCTCACCGGCGGGAGAGGGCACAGATACGCAGTATTTT
TRBV10-3	many	NA	TRBJ2-7	CAIRSDSSSYEQYF	TGTGCCATCAGGTCGGACAGCTCCTCCTACGAGCAGTACTTC
TRBV20-1	few	TRBD2	TRBJ2-3	CSARKREGTDTQYF	TGCAGTGCTAGAAAGCGGGAGGGCACAGATACGCAGTATTTT
TRBV11-2	many	TRBD2	TRBJ2-7	CASSLENSGRGYEQYF	TGTGCCAGCAGCTTAGAAAATAGCGGGAGAGGGTACGAGCAGTACTTC
TRBV9	many	TRBD2	TRBJ2-3	CASSGRLAGVADTQYF	TGTGCCAGCAGCGGAAGACTAGCGGGAGTGGCAGATACGCAGTATTTT
TRBV12-3/TRBV12-4	many	NA	TRBJ2-7	CASSSPPGYYEQYF	TGTGCCAGCAGTTCACCCCCGGGGTACTACGAGCAGTACTTC
TRBV2	many	NA	TRBJ2-1	CASSERGWDNEQFF	TGTGCCAGCAGTGAAAGGGGATGGGACAATGAGCAGTTCTTC
TRBV28	many	TRBD1	TRBJ1-5	CASRKQGRGDQPQHF	TGTGCCAGCAGGAAACAGGGGCGGGGGGATCAGCCCCAGCATTTT
TRBV6-1	NA	TRBD1	TRBJ2-2	CASSDSFRGRTGELFF	TGTGCCAGCAGTGACTCGTTTAGGGGGCGGACCGGGGAGCTGTTTTTT
TRBV6-1	NA	TRBD1	TRBJ1-5	CASSEVQGAEQPQHF	TGTGCCAGCAGTGAAGTCCAGGGGGCGGAACAGCCCCAGCATTTT
TRBV28	many	NA	TRBJ2-3	CASSPPLGGADTQYF	TGTGCCAGCAGCCCCCCCTTGGGGGGAGCAGATACGCAGTATTTT
TRBV20-1	few	NA	TRBJ1-1	CSARDQEGSGETEAFF	TGCAGTGCTAGAGATCAGGAGGGCAGCGGGGAAACTGAAGCTTTCTTT
TRBV12-3/TRBV12-4	many	NA	TRBJ2-7	CASSLARGAPVEQYF	TGTGCCAGCAGTTTAGCGCGGGGAGCGCCGGTCGAGCAGTACTTC
TRBV7-9	NA	TRBD2	TRBJ2-7	CASSWTSGRADEQYF	TGTGCCAGCAGCTGGACTAGCGGGAGAGCCGACGAGCAGTACTTC
TRBV6-1	few	TRBD1	TRBJ2-5	CASGEASTGAIRKTQYF	TGTGCCAGCGGAGAAGCGTCGACAGGGGCTATCCGGAAGACCCAGTACTTC
TRBV4-3	few	TRBD2	TRBJ2-5	CASSHSGRPQETQYF	TGCGCCAGCAGCCACAGCGGGAGGCCCCAAGAGACCCAGTACTTC
TRBV5-6	few	NA	TRBJ1-3	CASSLEVTSAGNTIYF	TGTGCCAGCAGCTTGGAGGTCACTTCAGCTGGAAACACCATATATTTT
TRBV20-1	many	NA	TRBJ2-7	CSALPSVSSYEQYF	TGCAGTGCACTACCATCCGTTAGCTCCTACGAGCAGTACTTC
TRBV28	many	NA	TRBJ2-7	CASRSGRYSEQYF	TGTGCCAGCAGGTCGGGACGATACAGCGAGCAGTACTTC
TRBV28	NA	TRBD1	TRBJ1-5	CASTLGGLGQGINQPQHF	TGTGCCAGCACATTAGGGGGGCTGGGACAGGGGATTAATCAGCCCCAGCATTTT